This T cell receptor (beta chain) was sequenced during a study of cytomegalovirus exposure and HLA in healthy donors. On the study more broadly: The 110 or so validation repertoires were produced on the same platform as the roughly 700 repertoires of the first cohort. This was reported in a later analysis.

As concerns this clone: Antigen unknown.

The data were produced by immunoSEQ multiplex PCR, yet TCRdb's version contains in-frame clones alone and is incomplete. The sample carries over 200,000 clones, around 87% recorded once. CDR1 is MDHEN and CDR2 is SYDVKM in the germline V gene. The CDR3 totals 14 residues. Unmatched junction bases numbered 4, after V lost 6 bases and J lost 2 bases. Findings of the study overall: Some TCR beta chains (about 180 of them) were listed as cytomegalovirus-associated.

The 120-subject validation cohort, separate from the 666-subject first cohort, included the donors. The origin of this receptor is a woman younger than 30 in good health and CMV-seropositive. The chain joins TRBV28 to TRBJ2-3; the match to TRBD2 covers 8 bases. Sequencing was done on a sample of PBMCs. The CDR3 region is CASREAGATDTQYF. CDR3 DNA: TGTGCCAGCAGAGAAGCGGGAGCCACAGATACGCAGTATTTT.